The T cell receptor (beta chain) under discussion was sequenced for a study of cytomegalovirus exposure and HLA in healthy donors. Study-wide context: There were roughly 120 million unique TCR beta sequences, drawn from about 200 million T cells, in an earlier analysis. Unique TCRs from HLA-typed donors, approximately 80 million of them, were held in an early data release. Findings and limits, study-wide: In a later analysis, specific HLA alleles were associated with about 18,000 TCR beta sequences at a 0.05 false discovery rate.

The CDR3 sequence is 16 residues long. Trimming cost V 4 bases and J 1 base; bases outside gene matches: 9. Germline CDR1 SGHRS, CDR2 YFSETQ. Note on this clone: Its antigen is undetermined.

60 Vbeta and 13 Jbeta primers were used in PCR. The assay was immunoSEQ multiplex PCR, and TCRdb's table has in-frame clones only and misses some. In the table there are approximately 74,000 clones, around 60% of which are singletons. The TCR was taken from a man aged 30-40 years in good health and CMV-seropositive. The chain joins TRBV5-1 to TRBJ2-7, with 9 bases matching TRBD2. Sequencing was performed on PBMCs. This CDR3 is CASSPREREVSYEQYF. The DNA for the CDR3 is TGCGCCAGCAGCCCCCGGGAGCGGGAGGTATCCTACGAGCAGTACTTC.